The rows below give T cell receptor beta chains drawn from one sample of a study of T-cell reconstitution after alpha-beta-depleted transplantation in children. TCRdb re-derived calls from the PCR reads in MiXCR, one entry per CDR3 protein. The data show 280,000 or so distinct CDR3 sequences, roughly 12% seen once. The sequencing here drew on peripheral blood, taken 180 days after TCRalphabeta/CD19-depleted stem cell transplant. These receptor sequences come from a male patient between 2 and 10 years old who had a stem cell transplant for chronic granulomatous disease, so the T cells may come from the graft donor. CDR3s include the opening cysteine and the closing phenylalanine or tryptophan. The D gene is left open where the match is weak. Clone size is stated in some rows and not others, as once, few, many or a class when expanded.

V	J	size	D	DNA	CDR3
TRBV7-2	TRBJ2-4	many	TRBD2	TGTGCCAGCAGCCCTGAGGCAGCGGGGGGAAACATTCAGTACTTC	CASSPEAAGGNIQYF
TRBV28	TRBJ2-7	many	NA	TGTGCCAGCAGTAGACCGGGAAGCCTACGAGAGCAGTACTTC	CASSRPGSLREQYF
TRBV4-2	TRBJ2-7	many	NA	TGTGCCAGCAGCCAAGGGGGACGGGACGGCTCTTTCGAGCAGTACTTC	CASSQGGRDGSFEQYF
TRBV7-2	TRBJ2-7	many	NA	TGTGCCAGCAGCTTTAAATACGAGCAGTACTTC	CASSFKYEQYF
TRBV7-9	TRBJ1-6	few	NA	TGTGCCAGCAGCCCCTCCGGAGATTCACCCCTCCACTTT	CASSPSGDSPLHF
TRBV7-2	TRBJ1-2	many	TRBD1	TGTGCCAGCAGCGGAAACAGGGGGGCCGGGCAGGGCTACACCTTC	CASSGNRGAGQGYTF
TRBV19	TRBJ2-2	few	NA	TGTGCCAGTAGTATCAGGGCTGACGGGGAGCTGTTTTTT	CASSIRADGELFF
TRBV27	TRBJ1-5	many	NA	TGTGCCAGCAGTTTTGGTCCGGGATTCGGCGGTGAGCCCCAGCATTTT	CASSFGPGFGGEPQHF
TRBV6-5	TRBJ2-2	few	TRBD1	TGTGCCAGCAGTTACTCGACAGGGCCCGGGGAGCTGTTTTTT	CASSYSTGPGELFF
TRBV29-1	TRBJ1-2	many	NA	TGCAGCGCCCCATTCCTCGGAGGGGCTTATGGCTACACCTTC	CSAPFLGGAYGYTF
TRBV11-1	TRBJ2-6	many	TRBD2	TGTGCCAGCAGCTCCTTAGTAGCGGGAGTGTCTGCTGGGGCCAACGTCCTGACTTTC	CASSSLVAGVSAGANVLTF
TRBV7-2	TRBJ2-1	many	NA	TGTGCGAGCAGCTTAGAAGGGGATTACAATGAGCAGTTCTTC	CASSLEGDYNEQFF
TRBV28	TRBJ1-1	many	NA	TGTGCCAGCATCATGGGGGGGATAGGGAACACTGAAGCTTTCTTT	CASIMGGIGNTEAFF
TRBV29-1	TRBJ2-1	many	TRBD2	TGCAGCGTTGAAGGGGACTACCCTATAATGAATGAGCAGTTCTTC	CSVEGDYPIMNEQFF
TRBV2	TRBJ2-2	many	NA	TGTGCCAGCAGTGAGGGGGCGCGGGACACCGGGGAGCTGTTTTTT	CASSEGARDTGELFF
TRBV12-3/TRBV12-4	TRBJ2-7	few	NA	TGTGCCAGCAGTCACCGAATTCCCTACTACGAGCAGTACTTC	CASSHRIPYYEQYF
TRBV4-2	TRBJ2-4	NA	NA	TGTGCCAGCAGCCAAGATCCGTGGGGCCTCTTAAACATTCAGTACTTC	CASSQDPWGLLNIQYF
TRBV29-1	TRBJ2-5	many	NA	TGCAGCGTTGTAAGGTCTCCTCAAGAGACCCAGTACTTC	CSVVRSPQETQYF
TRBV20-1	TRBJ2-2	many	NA	TGCAGTGCGGCTTCGGGTGGCACCGGGGAGCTGTTTTTT	CSAASGGTGELFF
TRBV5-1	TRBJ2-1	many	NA	TGCGCCAGCAGCCCGGATACAGGGCCTAGCTCCTACAATGAGCAGTTCTTC	CASSPDTGPSSYNEQFF
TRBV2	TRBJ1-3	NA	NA	TGTGCCAGCAGGTGGAAGGGCAGGGAAACATCTGGAAACACCATATATTTT	CASRWKGRETSGNTIYF
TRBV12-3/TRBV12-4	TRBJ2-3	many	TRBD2	TGTGCCAGCAGGGCGATTAGCGGGGGGAGCACAGATACGCAGTATTTT	CASRAISGGSTDTQYF
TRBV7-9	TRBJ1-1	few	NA	TGTGCCAGCAGCTTAGCGACCCCTTTGAACACTGAAGCTTTCTTT	CASSLATPLNTEAFF
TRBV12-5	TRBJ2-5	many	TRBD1	TGTGCTAGTGGTTTGCCATACGGACAGGGGGCCGACCAAGAGACCCAGTACTTC	CASGLPYGQGADQETQYF
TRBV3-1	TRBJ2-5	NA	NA	TGTGCCAGCAGCCGAGAGGTTTTGGGCAGGGGATCGGAGACCCAGTACTTC	CASSREVLGRGSETQYF
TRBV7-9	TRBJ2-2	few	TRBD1	TGTGCCAGCAGCTTACAGGGGGACGCCGGGGAGCTGTTTTTT	CASSLQGDAGELFF
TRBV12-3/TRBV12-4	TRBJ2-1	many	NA	TGTGCCAGCAGAAGTGGTCATGAGCAGTTCTTC	CASRSGHEQFF
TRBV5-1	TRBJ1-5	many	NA	TGCGCCAGCAGCTCAGACGGGCGGAGCAATCAGCCCCAGCATTTT	CASSSDGRSNQPQHF
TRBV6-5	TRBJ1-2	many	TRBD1	TGTGCCAGCAGTTACTCGGACAGGGTCAACTATGGCTACACCTTC	CASSYSDRVNYGYTF
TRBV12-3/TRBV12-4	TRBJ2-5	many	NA	TGTGCCAGCAGTTTAGCAGGGCGGGGATCAGAGACCCAGTACTTC	CASSLAGRGSETQYF
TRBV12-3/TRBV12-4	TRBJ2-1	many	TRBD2	TGTGCCAGCAGCTGGGACTACTATAATGAGCAGTTCTTC	CASSWDYYNEQFF
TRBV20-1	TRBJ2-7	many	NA	TGCAGTGCTACCCGGACTTCCGAGCAGTACTTC	CSATRTSEQYF
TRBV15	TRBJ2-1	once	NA	TGTGCCACCAGCAGAGAACCCGGGCCGTCCTACAATGAGCCGTTCTTC	CATSREPGPSYNEPFF
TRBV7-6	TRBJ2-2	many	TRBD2	TGTGCCAGCAGCGGAGAGAGGGGTCTAGCGGGAGTTGGCACCGGGGAGCTGTTTTTT	CASSGERGLAGVGTGELFF
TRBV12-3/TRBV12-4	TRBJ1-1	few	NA	TGTGCCAGCAGTACACTTAAGAACACTGAAGCTTTCTTT	CASSTLKNTEAFF